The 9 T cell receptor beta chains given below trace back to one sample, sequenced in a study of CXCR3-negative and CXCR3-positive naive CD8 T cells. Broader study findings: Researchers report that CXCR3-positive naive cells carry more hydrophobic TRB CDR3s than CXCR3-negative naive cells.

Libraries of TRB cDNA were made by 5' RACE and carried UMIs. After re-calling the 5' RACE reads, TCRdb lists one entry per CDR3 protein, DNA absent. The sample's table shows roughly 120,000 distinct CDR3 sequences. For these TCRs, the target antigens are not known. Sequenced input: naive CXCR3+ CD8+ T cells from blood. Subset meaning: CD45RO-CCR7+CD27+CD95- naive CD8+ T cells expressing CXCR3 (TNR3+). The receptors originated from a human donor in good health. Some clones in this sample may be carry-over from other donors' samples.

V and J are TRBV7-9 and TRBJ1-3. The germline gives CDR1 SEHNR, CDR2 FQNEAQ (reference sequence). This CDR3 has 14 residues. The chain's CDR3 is CAGRTVLAGNTIYF. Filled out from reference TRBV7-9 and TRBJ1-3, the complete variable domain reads DTGVSQNPRHKITKRGQNVTFRCDPISEHNRLYWYRQTLGQGPEFLTYFQNEAQLEKSRLLSDRFSAERPKGSFSTLEIQRTEQGDSAMYLCAGRTVLAGNTIYFGEGSWLTVV.

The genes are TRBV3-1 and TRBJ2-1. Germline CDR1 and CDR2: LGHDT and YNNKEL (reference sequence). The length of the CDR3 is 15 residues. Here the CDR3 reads CASSLDGSSYNEQFF.

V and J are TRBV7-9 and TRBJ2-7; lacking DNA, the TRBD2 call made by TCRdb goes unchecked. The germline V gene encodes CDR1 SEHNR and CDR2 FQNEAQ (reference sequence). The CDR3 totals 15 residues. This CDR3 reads CASSLREAISYEQYF.

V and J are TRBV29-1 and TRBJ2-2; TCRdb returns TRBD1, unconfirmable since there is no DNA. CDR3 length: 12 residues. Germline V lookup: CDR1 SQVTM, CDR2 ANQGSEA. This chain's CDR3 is CSVVGGAGELFF.

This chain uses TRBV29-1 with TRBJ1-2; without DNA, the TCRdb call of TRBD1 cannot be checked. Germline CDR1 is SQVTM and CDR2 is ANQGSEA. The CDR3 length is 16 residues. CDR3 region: CSVVGGQGERPYGYTF.

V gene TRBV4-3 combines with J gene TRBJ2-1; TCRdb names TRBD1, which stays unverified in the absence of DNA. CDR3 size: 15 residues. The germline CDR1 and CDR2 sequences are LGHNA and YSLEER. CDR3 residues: CASSRGESSYNEQFF.

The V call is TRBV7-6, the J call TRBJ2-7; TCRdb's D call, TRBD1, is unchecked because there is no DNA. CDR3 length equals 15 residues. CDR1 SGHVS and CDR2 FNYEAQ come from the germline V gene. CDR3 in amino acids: CASSRDRGNSYEQYF. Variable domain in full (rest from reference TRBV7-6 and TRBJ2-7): GAGVSQSPRYKVTKRGQDVALRCDPISGHVSLYWYRQALGQGPEFLTYFNYEAQQDKSGLPNDRFSAERPEGSISTLTIQRTEQRDSAMYRCASSRDRGNSYEQYFGPGTRLTVT.

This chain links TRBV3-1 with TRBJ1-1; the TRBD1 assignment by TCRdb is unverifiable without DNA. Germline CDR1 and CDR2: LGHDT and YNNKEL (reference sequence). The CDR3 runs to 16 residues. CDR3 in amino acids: CASSHEGRSRAAGAFF.

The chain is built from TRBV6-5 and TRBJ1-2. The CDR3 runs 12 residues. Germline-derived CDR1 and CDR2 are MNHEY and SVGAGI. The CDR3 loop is CASSSLNYGYTF.